One and the same sample provided the 26 T cell receptor beta chains below, sequenced in a study of OX40 agonist ivuxolimab in advanced cancers. Sequencing used immunoSEQ multiplex PCR; TCRdb keeps in-frame clones, though not all of them. Among around 75,000 clones, roughly nine tenths were seen once, and the ten largest hold approximately 11%. Specimen: CD4+ or CD8+ T cells sorted from blood, collected in a trial of the OX40 agonist ivuxolimab. Receptors were obtained from an adult with an advanced solid tumor such as melanoma, head and neck, liver or kidney cancer.

Concerning this clone: The same CDR3 can be traced to other DNA sequences in this sample. The CDR3 nucleotides are TGCGCCAGCAGCCAAGAACTAGCGAACACCGGGGAGCTGTTTTTT. The encoded protein is CASSQELANTGELFF. The gene calls are TRBV4-1 and TRBJ2-2; D is possibly TRBD2 (5 bases). The CDR3 loop spans 15 amino acids. V lost 0 bases, J lost 0 bases, and 5 bases lay in between. Germline loops: CDR1 MGHRA, CDR2 YSYEKL.

This rearrangement joins TRBV6-1 to TRBJ1-5, with 7 bases that match TRBD1. Losses at the gene ends were 8 bases for V and 3 bases for J; bases not matched to a gene: 10. The CDR3 covers 15 residues. In germline, CDR1 is MNHNS, CDR2 SASEGT. CDR3 loop: CASQGGRRDNQPQHF. CDR3 in DNA: TGTGCCAGCCAGGGGGGGAGAAGGGACAATCAGCCCCAGCATTTT.

This rearrangement joins TRBV5-1 to TRBJ2-3, with unresolved D. The germline CDR1 and CDR2 sequences are SGHRS and YFSETQ. V lost 1 base and J lost 6, with 6 bases in between. The CDR3 runs to 12 residues. The CDR3 loop is CASSLWLDTQYF. The CDR3 bases are TGCGCCAGCAGCTTGTGGTTGGATACGCAGTATTTT.

The rearrangement joins TRBV9 to TRBJ2-7; the D is unclear. Trimming removed 0 bases at V and 2 bases at J, with 9 bases between. The CDR3 spans 14 residues. CDR1 SGDLS and CDR2 YYNGEE come from the germline V gene. For the CDR3, the DNA is TGTGCCAGCAGCGTAGATGTAGGCCCCTACGAGCAGTACTTC. Translating gives CASSVDVGPYEQYF.

This sequence joins TRBV6-6 and TRBJ1-1; D gene ambiguous. CDR1 is MNHNY and CDR2 is SVGAGI in the germline V gene (reference sequence). The CDR3 covers 15 residues. V dropped 2 bases and J dropped 2 bases, with 12 bases sitting between them. The DNA of the CDR3 is TGTGCCAGCAGTTACGGCGGGGAAGCCAACACTGAAGCTTTCTTT. It specifies CASSYGGEANTEAFF.

DNA of the CDR3: TGTGCCAGCATGGTACTAGCGGGAAACCCATACGAGCAGTACTTC. Amino acid sequence: CASMVLAGNPYEQYF. The rearrangement joins TRBV6-1 to TRBJ2-7; 10 nucleotides match TRBD2. CDR3 length: 15 residues. Trimming took 7 bases from V and 4 from J; bases not matched to a gene: 10. Germline V gene sequence: CDR1 MNHNS, CDR2 SASEGT.

This chain uses TRBV19 with TRBJ2-2; 9 bases line up with TRBD2. CDR3 length: 15 residues. V gave up 5 bases and J gave up 3 bases; unmatched junction bases: 4. CDR1 and CDR2 from the germline V gene are LNHDA and SQIVND (reference sequence). CDR3 protein: CASSPRLADTGELFF. CDR3 nucleotide sequence: TGTGCCAGTAGTCCCCGACTAGCGGACACCGGGGAGCTGTTTTTT.

V gene TRBV6-5 combines with J gene TRBJ2-3; D remains unclear. The V end lost 5 bases, the J end lost 2 bases, and 14 bases lay between the germline ends. The CDR3 contains 15 residues. Germline V gives CDR1 MNHEY, CDR2 SVGAGI. The CDR3 nucleotides read TGTGCCAGCAGTCCCTGGACCGCCTCCACAGATACGCAGTATTTT. It yields the protein CASSPWTASTDTQYF.

The chain employs TRBV18 and TRBJ2-7, with TRBD2 matching over 8 bases. Germline V gene data show CDR1 as KGHSH and CDR2 as LQKENI. The CDR3 consists of 17 residues. V trimming: 3 bases; J trimming: 7 bases; junction bases outside the gene matches: 17. CDR3 sequence: CASSPTPGAGGKGEQYF. CDR3 nucleotide sequence: TGTGCCAGCTCACCCACCCCCGGCGCGGGGGGCAAAGGTGAGCAGTACTTC.

The gene calls are TRBV27 and TRBJ1-2, with a possible D match to TRBD1 (6 bases). V shed 4 bases and J shed 7 bases, with 19 bases lying between them. Germline V gives CDR1 MNHEY, CDR2 SMNVEV (reference sequence). The CDR3 is 15 amino acids. The chain's CDR3 is CASSSFKGGPTGYTF. CDR3 DNA sequence: TGTGCCAGCAGTTCATTTAAAGGGGGACCTACTGGCTACACCTTC.

This chain links TRBV7-9 with TRBJ2-1; unclear D gene. CDR3 length: 12 amino acids. Trimming stripped 3 bases from V and 6 bases from J, with 6 bases between. CDR1 is SEHNR and CDR2 is FQNEAQ in the germline V gene (reference sequence). The CDR3 nucleotides read TGTGCCAGCAGCTTCGGAACCAATGAGCAGTTCTTC. It encodes CASSFGTNEQFF.

V is TRBV6-1 and J is TRBJ2-7, with D maybe TRBD2 (7 bases). The CDR3 contains 17 residues. V lost 2 bases, J lost 4 bases, and 21 bases lay in between. CDR1 MNHNS and CDR2 SASEGT come from the germline V gene. Here the CDR3 reads CASSESLGGGRYYEQYF. CDR3 nucleotides: TGTGCCAGCAGTGAAAGTTTAGGGGGGGGGAGGTATTACGAGCAGTACTTC.

This sequence joins TRBV4-1 and TRBJ1-3; 10 bases are shared with TRBD1. Germline V gives CDR1 MGHRA, CDR2 YSYEKL. This CDR3 contains 17 residues. V was pared by 4 bases and J by 1 base, with 7 bases of the junction left unmatched. The CDR3 loop is CASSPRQGAFSGNTIYF. CDR3 bases: TGCGCCAGCAGCCCAAGACAGGGGGCTTTTTCTGGAAACACCATATATTTT.

This clone was picked up one time. The chain has TRBV7-2 and TRBJ2-6; no definite D call. V was shortened by 0 bases and J by 4 bases, with 13 bases between the two germline ends. From germline, CDR1 is SGHTA and CDR2 FQGNSA. This CDR3 spans 17 amino acids. CDR3 nucleotides: TGTGCCAGCAGCTTAGCTAACCCAGGCTCAGGGGCCAACGTCCTGACTTTC. Its protein is CASSLANPGSGANVLTF.

The chain couples TRBV9 to TRBJ2-3; 10 bases agree with TRBD2. The germline V gene encodes CDR1 SGDLS and CDR2 YYNGEE. Trimming removed 2 bases from V and 1 base from J; junction bases left unmatched: 10. CDR3 size: 18 residues. CDR3 in DNA: TGTGCCAGCAGCGTTAGGAGCGGGAGGGCAATCGGCACAGATACGCAGTATTTT. Its translation: CASSVRSGRAIGTDTQYF.

This clone was observed a few times. The V gene is TRBV2, the J gene TRBJ2-7; unclear D gene. The germline V gene has CDR1 SNHLY and CDR2 FYNNEI. This CDR3 region has 13 residues. The V end was cut by 4 bases, the J end by 4 bases, with 11 bases between. As DNA, the CDR3 is TGTGCCAGCAGTGTTCTTCAGGTTTACGAGCAGTACTTC. Amino acids: CASSVLQVYEQYF.

The V gene is TRBV11-2, the J gene TRBJ2-1; D unresolved. Germline values: CDR1 SGHAT, CDR2 FQNNGV. Trimming took off 5 bases at V and 4 bases at J, with 15 bases between the two ends. CDR3 length: 15 residues. The CDR3 protein is CASSHTERVYNEQFF. In DNA form, the CDR3 reads TGTGCCAGCAGCCACACAGAGCGAGTTTACAATGAGCAGTTCTTC.

V and J are TRBV27 and TRBJ2-7; possibly TRBD1 for D (6 bases). This CDR3 comprises 13 residues. The ends were cut back, 5 bases at V and 5 bases at J, with 13 bases in the middle. Germline CDR1 is MNHEY and CDR2 is SMNVEV (reference sequence). CDR3 residues: CASSHRDNHEQYF. The CDR3 coding sequence is TGTGCCAGCAGTCACCGGGACAACCACGAGCAGTACTTC.

The V and J genes are TRBV28 and TRBJ1-2; TRBD1 matches at 10 bases. Per germline, CDR1 MDHEN and CDR2 SYDVKM. Germline trimming cut 8 bases from V and 4 bases from J; bases unmatched to any gene: 1. The CDR3 runs to 12 residues. CDR3 loop: CASGDRGYGYTF. The CDR3 DNA sequence: TGTGCCAGCGGGGACAGGGGCTATGGCTACACCTTC.

This chain links TRBV18 with TRBJ2-3; 12 bases match TRBD2. The CDR3 runs to 18 residues. Losses at the gene ends were 3 bases for V and 4 bases for J; bases not matched to a gene: 11. CDR1 is KGHSH, CDR2 LQKENI, per germline. CDR3 DNA: TGTGCCAGCTCACCCTCCAGACCTAGCGGGAGGGACGCAGATACGCAGTATTTT. This encodes CASSPSRPSGRDADTQYF.

J is TRBJ1-2 and V is TRBV6-6; a possible D gene is TRBD1 (6 bases). The germline V and J ends were trimmed by 2 bases and 9 bases, with 13 bases remaining between them. The CDR3 is made up of 13 amino acids. The V gene's germline CDR1 is MNHNY and CDR2 SVGAGI (reference sequence). In DNA, the CDR3 is TGTGCCAGCAGTTACGTCGGGGGCGGGAGCTACACCTTC. The encoded protein is CASSYVGGGSYTF.

The chain is built from TRBV5-1 and TRBJ1-6, with 9 nucleotides matching TRBD1. CDR3 length: 15 residues. The germline V gene encodes CDR1 SGHRS and CDR2 YFSETQ. J gave up 7 bases and V 4 bases, and 6 bases lay outside the gene matches. CDR3: CASSRDRAVNSPLHF. CDR3 bases: TGCGCCAGCAGCCGGGACAGGGCTGTAAATTCACCCCTCCACTTT.

The V gene is TRBV4-1, the J gene TRBJ2-7; TRBD2 agrees at 7 bases. Germline V gene lookup returns CDR1 MGHRA and CDR2 YSYEKL. This CDR3 contains 17 residues. J was trimmed by 5 bases and V by 5 bases; bases with no gene match: 18. CDR3 region: CASSFAPRAGVDHEQYF. The CDR3 nucleotides are TGCGCCAGCAGCTTTGCCCCAAGGGCGGGAGTAGATCACGAGCAGTACTTC.

The CDR3 DNA follows: TGTGCCAGCAGACCTCCCCCATCGGAAAAACTGTTTTTT. Amino acids: CASRPPPSEKLFF. This sequence joins TRBV7-2 and TRBJ1-4; D ambiguous. Germline lookup yields CDR1 SGHTA and CDR2 FQGNSA. With 6 bases removed from V and 8 bases from J, the gap between germline ends came to 13 bases. The CDR3 runs to 13 residues.

The V call is TRBV15, the J call TRBJ1-5; 9 bases line up with TRBD1. CDR1 is LNHNV, CDR2 YYDKDF, per germline (reference sequence). This CDR3 is built from 15 residues. The ends lost 3 bases at V and 4 bases at J; junction bases unmatched: 4. Here the CDR3 reads CATSSDRGGNQPQHF. The CDR3 DNA follows: TGTGCCACCAGCAGCGACAGGGGGGGGAATCAGCCCCAGCATTTT. The full variable domain, in which reference TRBV15 and TRBJ1-5 provide the parts outside the CDR3, is DAMVIQNPRYQVTQFGKPVTLSCSQTLNHNVMYWYQQKSSQAPKLLFHYYDKDFNNEADTPDNFQSRRPNTSFCFLDIRSPGLGDTAMYLCATSSDRGGNQPQHFGDGTRLSIL.

The V call is TRBV28, the J call TRBJ1-5, with 7 positions matching TRBD1. The CDR3 is made up of 14 amino acids. Germline V gene sequence: CDR1 MDHEN, CDR2 SYDVKM. Trimming cost V 6 bases and J 5 bases; bases outside gene matches: 7. The CDR3 sequence: CASSSGQRYQPQHF. CDR3 DNA: TGTGCCAGCAGCTCGGGACAGCGTTATCAGCCCCAGCATTTT. The entire variable domain, with the rest obtained from reference TRBV28 and TRBJ1-5, is as follows: DVKVTQSSRYLVKRTGEKVFLECVQDMDHENMFWYRQDPGLGLRLIYFSYDVKMKEKGDIPEGYSVSREKKERFSLILESASTNQTSMYLCASSSGQRYQPQHFGDGTRLSIL.